Below, 24 T cell receptor beta chains from the same sample are listed, as sequenced in a study of T cell responses to AZD1222 COVID-19 vaccine. Profiled with immunoSEQ multiplex PCR; TCRdb holds only in-frame clones, not every one. This table holds 150,000 to 200,000 clones, approximately 94% found once. The sequences come from peripheral blood, collected on day 0 of AZD1222 vaccination. These TCRs come from an adult in good health.

This chain uses TRBV6-6 with TRBJ2-7; a weak D match, TRBD1 (6 bases). CDR1 and CDR2 (germline): MNHNY, SVGAGI (reference sequence). The V gene lost 8 bases and the J gene lost 6 bases, with 14 bases spanning the gap. CDR3 size: 12 residues. This CDR3 is CASSVRGSEQYF. For the CDR3, the DNA is TGTGCCAGCTCCGTCAGGGGATCCGAGCAGTACTTC.

This sequence joins TRBV13 and TRBJ1-1; 7 nucleotides align to TRBD1. V lost 5 bases, J lost 1 base, and 10 bases stayed unmatched. Germline V gene data show CDR1 as PRHDT and CDR2 as FYEKMQ (reference sequence). This CDR3 is 16 amino acids long. CDR3 residues: CASSPSRRGRNTEAFF. The CDR3 DNA sequence: TGTGCCAGCAGCCCTTCGAGAAGGGGGCGGAACACTGAAGCTTTCTTT.

The rearrangement joins TRBV28 to TRBJ1-5, with D perhaps matching TRBD1 (5 bases). CDR3 length equals 11 residues. V dropped 2 bases and J dropped 16 bases, with 12 bases sitting between them. Germline V lookup: CDR1 MDHEN, CDR2 SYDVKM. The CDR3 DNA follows: TGTGCCAGCAGTTTAAGGGGAGTGGGACATTTT. Translated: CASSLRGVGHF.

The genes are TRBV7-8 and TRBJ1-1; D is possibly TRBD1 (6 bases). The CDR3 covers 14 residues. Trimming cost V 3 bases and J 0 bases, with 8 bases left between them. Germline-derived CDR1 and CDR2 are SGHVS and FQNEAQ. Here the CDR3 DNA reads TGTGCCAGCAGCTTCAGGGGCGTGAACACTGAAGCTTTCTTT. Residues: CASSFRGVNTEAFF.

A single count supports this clone. The chain couples TRBV14 to TRBJ2-7; D is unclear. This CDR3 is 14 amino acids long. Per the germline V gene, CDR1 is SGHDN and CDR2 is FVKESK. V was cut by 5 bases and J by 1 base, with 12 bases left in between. The CDR3 reads CASSSFTASYEQYF. The DNA for the CDR3 is TGTGCCAGCAGCTCGTTCACAGCTTCCTACGAGCAGTACTTC.

The gene calls are TRBV7-8 and TRBJ1-5; D not resolved. Germline-derived CDR1 and CDR2 are SGHVS and FQNEAQ. The CDR3 covers 17 residues. The V end lost 2 bases, the J end lost 3 bases, and 17 bases lay between the germline ends. The CDR3 nucleotides are TGTGCCAGCAGCTTACCTCCCGGACCCTCTTACAATCAGCCCCAGCATTTT. Protein: CASSLPPGPSYNQPQHF.

This rearrangement joins TRBV4-1 to TRBJ1-4, with D unresolved. Trimming took off 1 base at V and 3 bases at J, with 3 bases between the two ends. The CDR3 has 13 residues. The germline gives CDR1 MGHRA, CDR2 YSYEKL. This CDR3 reads CASSQGANEKLFF. The CDR3 nucleotides read TGCGCCAGCAGCCAAGGTGCTAATGAAAAACTGTTTTTT.

This clone was observed a single time. The chain has TRBV9 and TRBJ1-6; D remains unclear. Germline CDR1 SGDLS, CDR2 YYNGEE. The CDR3 sequence is 14 residues long. Trimming stripped 3 bases from V and 7 bases from J, with 11 bases between. The CDR3: CASSGGRSNSPLHF. For the CDR3, the DNA is TGTGCCAGCAGCGGCGGACGGTCAAATTCACCCCTCCACTTT.

In this sample, this clone turned up once. V usage is TRBV28 and J usage is TRBJ1-2, with TRBD1 matching 7 bases. Trimming removed 4 bases from V and 5 bases from J; junction bases left unmatched: 4. Germline loops: CDR1 MDHEN, CDR2 SYDVKM. The CDR3 runs to 13 residues. The CDR3 region is CASSYRGSYGYTF. In DNA, the CDR3 is TGTGCCAGCAGTTACAGGGGATCATATGGCTACACCTTC.

The gene calls are TRBV12-3 or TRBV12-4 and TRBJ1-1; D gene ambiguous. V lost 3 bases, J lost 5 bases, and 10 bases lay in between. This CDR3 is 13 amino acids long. DNA for the CDR3: TGTGCCAGCAGTTTGTCTGGTATTACTGAAGCTTTCTTT. Its protein is CASSLSGITEAFF.

The chain is built from TRBV11-3 and TRBJ1-3, with D tentatively TRBD1 (5 bases). The CDR3 is 15 residues long. Trimming stripped 3 bases from V and 2 bases from J, with 11 bases between. Germline values: CDR1 SGHNT, CDR2 YENEEA. The CDR3, as DNA: TGTGCCAGCAGCTTGGGGCAGGGAGCTGGAAACACCATATATTTT. Translated, it gives CASSLGQGAGNTIYF.

The V call is TRBV10-3, the J call TRBJ1-4; D remains unclear. This CDR3 region has 15 residues. V was pared by 5 bases and J by 3 bases, with 13 bases between. The germline CDR1 and CDR2 sequences are ENHRY and SYGVKD. The CDR3 bases are TGTGCCATCAGTTCCAGCGGTGGGCCTAATGAAAAACTGTTTTTT. It encodes CAISSSGGPNEKLFF.

The rearrangement links TRBV3-1 (or the pseudogene TRBV3-2) to TRBJ2-3; the D gene is possibly TRBD2 (6 bases). V dropped 4 bases and J dropped 2 bases, with 22 bases sitting between them. This CDR3 region has 18 residues. The germline V gene has CDR1 LGHDT and CDR2 YNNKEL (reference sequence). The CDR3 loop is CASSPPSGWAAVTDTQYF. CDR3 DNA: TGTGCCAGCAGCCCCCCCAGCGGGTGGGCGGCGGTCACAGATACGCAGTATTTT.

This clone is a singleton in its sample. The CDR3 is CASSVPSTLNEQFF. The CDR3 DNA reads as TGTGCCAGCAGCGTCCCATCCACCCTAAATGAGCAGTTCTTC. The V and J genes are TRBV9 and TRBJ2-1; D not certain. This CDR3 has 14 amino acids. In germline, CDR1 is SGDLS, CDR2 YYNGEE. Trimming cost V 2 bases and J 7 bases, with 13 bases left between them. Using reference TRBV9 and TRBJ2-1 for the parts outside the CDR3, the full variable domain is DSGVTQTPKHLITATGQRVTLRCSPRSGDLSVYWYQQSLDQGLQFLIQYYNGEERAKGNILERFSAQQFPDLHSELNLSSLELGDSALYFCASSVPSTLNEQFFGPGTRLTVL.

The J gene is TRBJ1-1, the V gene TRBV7-9; D not resolved. Trimming left V 2 bases short and J 2 bases short, with 9 bases between. The CDR3 is 14 residues long. Germline CDR1 SEHNR, CDR2 FQNEAQ (reference sequence). Here the CDR3 reads CASSLSDPNTEAFF. The CDR3, as DNA: TGTGCCAGCAGCTTATCCGACCCAAACACTGAAGCTTTCTTT.

This chain links TRBV3-1 (or the pseudogene TRBV3-2) with TRBJ1-2, with 8 bases lining up with TRBD1. V lost 1 base to trimming and J lost 8 bases; unmatched junction nucleotides: 9. Germline V lookup: CDR1 LGHDT, CDR2 YNNKEL (reference sequence). The CDR3 length is 15 residues. CDR3 amino acids: CASSQVQGAPRGYTF. As DNA, the CDR3 is TGTGCCAGCAGCCAAGTCCAGGGGGCACCACGGGGCTACACCTTC.

The count of this clone is one. This chain connects TRBV3-1 (or the pseudogene TRBV3-2) to TRBJ1-4; D is possibly TRBD1 (6 bases). The V gene's germline CDR1 is LGHDT and CDR2 YNNKEL (reference sequence). V was shortened by 3 bases and J by 1 base, with 12 bases between the two germline ends. The CDR3 sequence is 16 residues long. CDR3 DNA sequence: TGTGCCAGCAGCCACAAGGGGGTTCAAACTAATGAAAAACTGTTTTTT. It yields the protein CASSHKGVQTNEKLFF.

This chain uses TRBV7-2 with TRBJ1-2; a possible D gene is TRBD1 (5 bases). V lost 5 bases, J lost 2 bases, and 18 bases lay in between. Germline lookup yields CDR1 SGHTA and CDR2 FQGNSA. The CDR3 runs to 16 residues. CDR3 coding DNA: TGTGCCAGCAGCCCCCAGGGCAGGGTTCCCAACTATGGCTACACCTTC. Translating it yields CASSPQGRVPNYGYTF. The whole variable domain, remainder taken from reference TRBV7-2 and TRBJ1-2, is GAGVSQSPSNKVTEKGKDVELRCDPISGHTALYWYRQSLGQGLEFLIYFQGNSAPDKSGLPSDRFSAERTGGSVSTLTIQRTQQEDSAVYLCASSPQGRVPNYGYTFGSGTRLTVV.

The CDR3: CASRWGQGYMFF. CDR3 DNA: TGTGCCAGCAGATGGGGACAGGGCTATATGTTTTTT. The chain has TRBV12-3 or TRBV12-4 and TRBJ1-4; 9 bases align to TRBD1. Trimming took 6 bases from V and 15 from J; bases not matched to a gene: 8. The CDR3 has 12 residues.

The chain joins TRBV6-2 or TRBV6-3 to TRBJ2-3, with TRBD1 as a possible D gene (5 bases). V was cut by 4 bases and J by 9 bases, with 14 bases left in between. CDR1 and CDR2 (germline): MNHEY, SVGEGT. The CDR3 is 13 amino acids. DNA for the CDR3: TGTGCCAGCAGTTCATCGCCCCCAGGGACGCAGTATTTT. Translating gives CASSSSPPGTQYF.

The chain recombines TRBV3-1 (or the pseudogene TRBV3-2) with TRBJ1-2; D is ambiguous. Per germline, CDR1 LGHDT and CDR2 YNNKEL (reference sequence). CDR3 length equals 13 residues. The V end lost 5 bases, the J end lost 8 bases, and 15 bases lay between the germline ends. The CDR3 DNA reads TGTGCCAGCAGCAACCTACAACCCGGCGGCTACACCTTC. Translating gives CASSNLQPGGYTF.

V is TRBV5-1 and J is TRBJ1-5; tentatively, D is TRBD1 (6 bases). In germline, CDR1 is SGHRS, CDR2 YFSETQ. Trimming removed 4 bases at V and 3 bases at J, with 11 bases between. CDR3 length: 14 amino acids. The CDR3 bases are TGCGCCAGCAGCCCGGACAGCGACAATCAGCCCCAGCATTTT. Protein product: CASSPDSDNQPQHF.

V usage is TRBV10-2 and J usage is TRBJ2-3; D might be TRBD2 (6 bases). The CDR3 is 14 residues long. The germline gives CDR1 WSHSY, CDR2 SAAADI. V was clipped by 10 bases and J by 0 bases, with 14 bases between them. The CDR3 loop is CATAPSASTDTQYF. The CDR3 DNA follows: TGCGCCACCGCCCCTAGCGCTAGCACAGATACGCAGTATTTT.

This sequence joins TRBV9 and TRBJ1-4; D is possibly TRBD1 (5 bases). This CDR3 contains 15 residues. Deletions cut 4 bases from V and 6 bases from J, with 16 bases between. Germline V lookup: CDR1 SGDLS, CDR2 YYNGEE. CDR3 nucleotide sequence: TGTGCCAGCAGCTTGGGAGGGGTTGTGGATGAAAAACTGTTTTTT. The encoded protein is CASSLGGVVDEKLFF.